This passage covers 27 T cell receptor beta chains from one sample sequenced in a study of cytomegalovirus exposure and HLA in healthy donors. PCR employed 60 Vbeta and 13 Jbeta primers. Here immunoSEQ multiplex PCR was the method, and the copy in TCRdb shows in-frame clones only, minus some. The sample lists more than 140,000 clones, approximately 82% seen once, with about 3.2% in the top ten. Sequenced: PBMCs. All receptors come from a man between 18 and 35 years old in good health and CMV-seropositive.

The chain couples TRBV19 to TRBJ2-1; 7 nucleotides align to TRBD2. Germline CDR1 is LNHDA and CDR2 is SQIVND (reference sequence). After removal of 3 bases from V and 1 base from J, the junction contained 15 bases not matched to a gene. The CDR3 consists of 19 residues. The CDR3 sequence is CASSIGRTMGGRSYNEQFF. The CDR3 DNA reads as TGTGCCAGTAGTATTGGCAGGACCATGGGGGGGAGGTCCTACAATGAGCAGTTCTTC.

The V call is TRBV7-6, the J call TRBJ2-1; 9 bases map to TRBD1. This CDR3 is built from 14 residues. V lost 7 bases and J lost 4; bases outside the gene matches: 5. CDR1 SGHVS and CDR2 FNYEAQ come from the germline V gene. CDR3 residues: CASTRGTGYNEQFF. DNA for the CDR3: TGTGCCAGCACCCGGGGGACAGGGTACAATGAGCAGTTCTTC.

The rearrangement joins TRBV7-3 to TRBJ2-1; 9 positions agree with TRBD2. Trimming at V came to 3 bases and at J to 9 bases, leaving 0 bases not matched to a gene. Germline-derived CDR1 and CDR2 are SGHTA and FQGTGA. The length of the CDR3 is 12 residues. This CDR3 reads CASSLTSGEQFF. Written as DNA, the CDR3 is TGTGCCAGCAGCTTGACTAGCGGTGAGCAGTTCTTC.

The genes are TRBV6-1 and TRBJ1-4; weak D call: TRBD1 (6 bases). CDR3 size: 15 residues. Germline CDR1 MNHNS, CDR2 SASEGT. Trimming removed 6 bases at V and 8 bases at J, with 19 bases between. The CDR3 coding sequence is TGTGCCAGCAGCGAGGCGGGGGGGCTTAGGGAAAAACTGTTTTTT. Protein sequence: CASSEAGGLREKLFF.

V is TRBV19 and J is TRBJ2-7; a possible D gene is TRBD1 (5 bases). Per germline, CDR1 LNHDA and CDR2 SQIVND (reference sequence). There are 14 residues in the CDR3. The germline V and J ends were trimmed by 3 bases and 7 bases, with 16 bases remaining between them. The DNA of the CDR3 is TGTGCCAGTAGTATCAAACCAGGGCCGTGGGAGCAGTACTTC. It specifies CASSIKPGPWEQYF.

This rearrangement joins TRBV5-4 to TRBJ2-6; TRBD1 aligns across 9 bases. Germline loops: CDR1 SGHNT, CDR2 YYREEE (reference sequence). V lost 3 bases to trimming and J lost 4 bases; unmatched junction nucleotides: 5. The CDR3 has 16 residues. The CDR3 DNA reads as TGTGCCAGCAGCTCCCAACAGGGGGCCGGGGCCAACGTCCTGACTTTC. Amino acids: CASSSQQGAGANVLTF.

The chain has TRBV7-9 and TRBJ2-1; TRBD1 matches at 8 bases. The CDR3 length is 14 residues. The trim removed 5 bases at V and 6 bases at J, leaving 6 bases unmatched. CDR1 is SEHNR and CDR2 is FQNEAQ in the germline V gene (reference sequence). CDR3 protein: CASSGAGGLNEQFF. Written as DNA, the CDR3 is TGTGCCAGCAGCGGGGCAGGGGGCCTCAATGAGCAGTTCTTC.

This clone was found once. The chain combines TRBV10-3 with TRBJ2-7; D perhaps matches TRBD1 (5 bases). Germline CDR1 reads ENHRY; CDR2 reads SYGVKD. This CDR3 has 14 residues. Deletions cut 0 bases from V and 5 bases from J, with 11 bases between. CDR3 DNA: TGTGCCATCAGTGAGTCGGGCAGGGTCCACGAGCAGTACTTC. Translating gives CAISESGRVHEQYF.

The rearrangement joins TRBV6-1 to TRBJ2-5, with D possibly matching TRBD2 (6 bases). The CDR3 spans 15 residues. Germline assignment: CDR1 MNHNS and CDR2 SASEGT. Between the trimmed V and J ends, which lost 1 base and 3 bases, there was a span of 12 bases. The CDR3 spells CASSEVGLAKETQYF. CDR3 nucleotides: TGTGCCAGCAGTGAAGTGGGGCTAGCGAAAGAGACCCAGTACTTC.

The rearrangement joins TRBV27 to TRBJ2-7, with TRBD1 matching 9 bases. Germline CDR1 reads MNHEY; CDR2 reads SMNVEV (reference sequence). The CDR3 length is 14 residues. V trimming: 5 bases; J trimming: 5 bases; junction bases outside the gene matches: 7. In nucleotides, the CDR3 is TGTGCCAGCAGTCCCGGGACAGGGATTAACGAGCAGTACTTC. It specifies CASSPGTGINEQYF.

The CDR3 region has the DNA TGCGCCAGCAGCCGGGACAGTTTCGGGAACACTGAAGCTTTCTTT. It translates to CASSRDSFGNTEAFF. V gene TRBV5-1 combines with J gene TRBJ1-1; 7 bases are shared with TRBD1. CDR1 SGHRS and CDR2 YFSETQ come from the germline V gene. This CDR3 comprises 15 residues. Trimming at V came to 4 bases and at J to 1 base, leaving 7 bases not matched to a gene.

The gene calls are TRBV19 and TRBJ2-1; tentative D call: TRBD2 (6 bases). The CDR3 has 14 residues. CDR1 and CDR2 from the germline V gene are LNHDA and SQIVND (reference sequence). With 3 bases removed from V and 7 bases from J, the gap between germline ends came to 13 bases. The CDR3 here is CASSMTGRGNEQFF. In DNA form, the CDR3 reads TGTGCCAGTAGTATGACCGGGAGAGGGAATGAGCAGTTCTTC.

The chain carries TRBV9 and TRBJ1-2; D possibly corresponds to TRBD1 (5 bases). CDR3 size: 16 residues. CDR1 is SGDLS and CDR2 is YYNGEE in the germline V gene. Trimming left V 4 bases short and J 4 bases short, with 20 bases between. CDR3 nucleotide sequence: TGTGCCAGCAGCCCCCAGGGCGGGCAGGGAGGCTATGGCTACACCTTC. The encoded protein is CASSPQGGQGGYGYTF.

The V gene is TRBV7-8, the J gene TRBJ1-2; 7 nucleotides line up with TRBD1. The J segment lost 8 bases and the V segment lost 5 bases, leaving 14 bases of the junction unmatched. The CDR3 is made up of 15 amino acids. Germline V lookup: CDR1 SGHVS, CDR2 FQNEAQ. CDR3 nucleotide sequence: TGTGCCAGCAGCGCACAGACGACAGGGCTAGTGGGCTACACCTTC. As protein: CASSAQTTGLVGYTF.

The chain has TRBV28 and TRBJ1-4, with D unresolved. The CDR3 covers 11 residues. V was pared by 5 bases and J by 13 bases, with 11 bases between. Germline assignment: CDR1 MDHEN and CDR2 SYDVKM. This chain's CDR3 is CASSLHRRLFF. The CDR3 DNA follows: TGTGCCAGCAGTCTACACCGGAGACTGTTTTTT.

J is TRBJ2-2 and V is TRBV7-3; 14 nucleotides agree with TRBD2. Germline loops: CDR1 SGHTA, CDR2 FQGTGA. This CDR3 comprises 16 residues. The J segment lost 8 bases and the V segment lost 2 bases, leaving 4 bases of the junction unmatched. This CDR3 reads CASSLSGTSGSGELFF. In DNA, the CDR3 is TGTGCCAGCAGCTTATCCGGGACTAGCGGGAGTGGGGAGCTGTTTTTT.

The chain is built from TRBV2 and TRBJ2-3; possible D gene TRBD2, 7 bases. The ends were cut back, 11 bases at V and 4 bases at J, with 22 bases in the middle. Germline assignment: CDR1 SNHLY and CDR2 FYNNEI. The CDR3 contains 15 residues. The chain's CDR3 is CACPRGREWSDTQYF. CDR3 DNA sequence: TGTGCCTGTCCGCGGGGGCGGGAGTGGTCAGATACGCAGTATTTT.

The chain couples TRBV6-5 to TRBJ2-1; 13 bases agree with TRBD2. In germline, CDR1 is MNHEY, CDR2 SVGAGI. There are 16 residues in the CDR3. Unmatched junction bases numbered 2, after V lost 4 bases and J lost 2 bases. The chain's CDR3 is CASSSLAGGPYNEQFF. The CDR3 region has the DNA TGTGCCAGCAGTTCACTAGCGGGAGGGCCCTACAATGAGCAGTTCTTC.

The chain has TRBV5-5 and TRBJ2-7; D is unresolved. CDR3 length: 13 amino acids. Germline-derived CDR1 and CDR2 are SGHKS and YYEKEE (reference sequence). The V end lost 0 bases, the J end lost 4 bases, and 8 bases lay between the germline ends. The CDR3 loop reads CASSLGLVYEQYF. CDR3 nucleotides: TGTGCCAGCAGCTTGGGCCTAGTATACGAGCAGTACTTC.

The rearrangement uses TRBV11-2 and TRBJ1-1; no reliable D call. CDR3 length: 11 residues. CDR1 is SGHAT, CDR2 FQNNGV, per germline. Trimming stripped 3 bases from V and 6 bases from J, with 5 bases between. The CDR3 bases are TGTGCCAGCAGCTTCCCGGCTGAAGCTTTCTTT. Amino acids: CASSFPAEAFF.

The V gene is TRBV5-1, the J gene TRBJ2-1; no clear D gene. Between the trimmed V and J ends, which lost 3 bases and 0 bases, there was a span of 10 bases. Germline values: CDR1 SGHRS, CDR2 YFSETQ. The CDR3 spans 15 residues. The CDR3 loop is CASSSADHSYNEQFF. The CDR3 DNA is TGCGCCAGCAGCTCGGCGGATCACTCCTACAATGAGCAGTTCTTC.

In the case of this clone: Other DNA sequences in the same sample also yield this CDR3. The chain employs TRBV5-1 and TRBJ2-5, with D possibly matching TRBD1 (5 bases). V was trimmed by 4 bases and J by 5 bases, leaving 12 bases between them. The CDR3 is made up of 13 amino acids. Looked up from germline, CDR1 is SGHRS and CDR2 is YFSETQ. The CDR3 is CASSLDIQETQYF. The CDR3 nucleotides are TGCGCCAGCAGCCTGGACATCCAGGAGACCCAGTACTTC.

The sample holds one count of this clone. The V gene is TRBV27, the J gene TRBJ2-1, with 8 nucleotides matching TRBD1. Germline lookup yields CDR1 MNHEY and CDR2 SMNVEV (reference sequence). This CDR3 is 15 amino acids long. Germline trimming cut 4 bases from V and 3 bases from J; bases unmatched to any gene: 5. CDR3 loop: CASSSQQGDYNEQFF. The CDR3 nucleotides are TGTGCCAGCAGTTCTCAACAGGGGGACTACAATGAGCAGTTCTTC.

The rearrangement uses TRBV6-4 and TRBJ1-5; TRBD1 matches 7 bases. Losses at the gene ends were 3 bases for V and 3 bases for J; bases not matched to a gene: 5. This CDR3 has 15 amino acids. The germline V gene encodes CDR1 MRHNA and CDR2 SNTAGT. The chain's CDR3 is CASSELQGINQPQHF. For the CDR3, the DNA is TGTGCCAGCAGTGAACTACAGGGGATCAATCAGCCCCAGCATTTT.

The chain is built from TRBV5-4 and TRBJ2-7; 9 bases are shared with TRBD1. The V and J ends lost 3 bases and 2 bases, in that order; junction bases with no gene match: 6. CDR1 is SGHNT, CDR2 YYREEE, per germline (reference sequence). The CDR3 extends over 15 amino acids. The CDR3 region has the DNA TGTGCCAGCAGCTCTTCTGGGACAGGGCCCTACGAGCAGTACTTC. Residues: CASSSSGTGPYEQYF. Together with reference TRBV5-4 and TRBJ2-7, the CDR3 gives the full variable domain: ETGVTQSPTHLIKTRGQQVTLRCSSQSGHNTVSWYQQALGQGPQFIFQYYREEENGRGNFPPRFSGLQFPNYSSELNVNALELDDSALYLCASSSSGTGPYEQYFGPGTRLTVT.

The chain links TRBV11-2 to TRBJ2-7, with no clear D. V was shortened by 4 bases and J by 4 bases, with 5 bases between the two germline ends. The CDR3 covers 11 residues. Germline CDR1 is SGHAT and CDR2 is FQNNGV. The CDR3 region is CASSSRYEQYF. The CDR3 DNA sequence: TGTGCCAGCAGCTCCAGATACGAGCAGTACTTC.

This clone has just one count. The gene calls are TRBV5-4 and TRBJ2-2; 11 bases fit TRBD2. After removal of 0 bases from V and 3 bases from J, the junction contained 7 bases not matched to a gene. The germline V gene has CDR1 SGHNT and CDR2 YYREEE (reference sequence). The CDR3 covers 18 residues. The CDR3 protein is CASSLGLAGGDYTGELFF. The CDR3 nucleotides read TGTGCCAGCAGCTTGGGGCTAGCGGGAGGAGATTACACCGGGGAGCTGTTTTTT.